This T cell receptor (beta chain) was obtained from a study of T cell repertoires in cytomegalovirus infection. Turning to the study itself: Evidence of both CMV infection and a matching HLA type came from public TCR beta signatures.

Study-level results: Of the TCR beta families, the public ones yielded a cumulative frequency that identified carriers of CMV plus the relevant HLA. Dominant in the ex vivo response were TCR beta clonotypes restricted by HLA-C and specific for CMV.

TCRdb reprocessed the reads via MiXCR and lists one record per CDR3 protein. The table shows around 550,000 distinct CDR3 sequences, with more than 25% occurring only once. The germline V gene encodes CDR1 MDHEN and CDR2 SYDVKM. The CDR3 has 15 residues. V was clipped by 10 bases and J by 5 bases; unmatched bases: 14. On this clonotype itself: Its antigen is unidentified.

This receptor was identified in a human donor in good health (CMV status not recorded). Some clones in this sample may be carry-over from other donors' samples. The material sequenced was PBMCs. The rearrangement joins TRBV28 to TRBJ2-7; 10 bases are a match to TRBD1. The CDR3 protein is CATTLTGQGGDEQYF. In DNA, the CDR3 is TGTGCCACCACCCTAACTGGACAGGGGGGCGACGAGCAGTACTTC.